This T cell receptor (beta chain) emerged from a study of vaccination effects on CD4 cells after COVID-19. TCRdb's copy holds only in-frame clones and misses some; the assay was immunoSEQ multiplex PCR. The repertoire holds tens of thousands of clones, with more than 60% as singletons. V was shortened by 6 bases and J by 4 bases, with 7 bases between the two germline ends. The germline V gene encodes CDR1 SNHLY and CDR2 FYNNEI. This CDR3 contains 13 residues. About this clone itself: Antigen unknown.

Prior to sequencing, the ViraFEST assay stimulated PBMC with viral peptide pools, which expanded the antigen-specific CD4+ T cells. Investigators separated out CD4+ T cells once about 10 days of culture had passed. BNT162b2 vaccine or mRNA-1273 vaccine was given to participants in two doses. Sequences were derived from CD4+ T cells from PBMCs cultured with SARS-CoV-2 spike peptides, sampled after COVID-19 vaccination. The rearrangement uses TRBV2 and TRBJ1-6; the D gene is possibly TRBD1 (6 bases). The receptor's source is a human donor who received a COVID-19 vaccine. The CDR3 sequence is CASRTGYNSPLHF. The CDR3 bases are TGTGCCAGCAGGACAGGTTATAATTCACCCCTCCACTTT. The whole variable domain, remainder taken from reference TRBV2 and TRBJ1-6, is EPEVTQTPSHQVTQMGQEVILRCVPISNHLYFYWYRQILGQKVEFLVSFYNNEISEKSEIFDDQFSVERPDGSNFTLKIRSTKLEDSAMYFCASRTGYNSPLHFGNGTRLTVT.